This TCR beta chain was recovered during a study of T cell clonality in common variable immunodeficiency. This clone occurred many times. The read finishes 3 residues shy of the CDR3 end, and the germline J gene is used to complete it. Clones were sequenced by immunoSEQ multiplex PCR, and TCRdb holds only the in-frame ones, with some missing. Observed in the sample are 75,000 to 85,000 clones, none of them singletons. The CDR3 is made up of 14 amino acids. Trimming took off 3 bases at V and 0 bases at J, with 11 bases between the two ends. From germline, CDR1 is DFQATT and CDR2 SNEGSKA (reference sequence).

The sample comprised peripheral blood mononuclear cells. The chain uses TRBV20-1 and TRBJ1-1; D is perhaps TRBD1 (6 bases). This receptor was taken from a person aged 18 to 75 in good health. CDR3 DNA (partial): TGCAGTGCTAGCCAAGGGACATTGAACACTGAA. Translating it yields CSASQGTLNTE. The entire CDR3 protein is CSASQGTLNTEAFF.